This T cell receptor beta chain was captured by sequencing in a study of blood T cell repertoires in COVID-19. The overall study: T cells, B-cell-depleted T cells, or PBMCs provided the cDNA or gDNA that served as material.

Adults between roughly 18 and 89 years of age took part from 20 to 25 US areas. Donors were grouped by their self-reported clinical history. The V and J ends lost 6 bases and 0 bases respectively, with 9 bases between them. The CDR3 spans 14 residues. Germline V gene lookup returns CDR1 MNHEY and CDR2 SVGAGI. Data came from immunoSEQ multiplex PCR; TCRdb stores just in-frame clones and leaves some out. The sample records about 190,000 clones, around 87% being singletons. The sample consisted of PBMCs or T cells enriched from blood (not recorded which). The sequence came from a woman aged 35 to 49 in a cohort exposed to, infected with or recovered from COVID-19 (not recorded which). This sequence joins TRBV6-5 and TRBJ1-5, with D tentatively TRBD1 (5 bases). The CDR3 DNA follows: TGTGCCAGCAGCGACAGAGATAGCAATCAGCCCCAGCATTTT. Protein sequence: CASSDRDSNQPQHF.